This entry lists 30 T cell receptor beta chains sequenced from one sample in a study of response to subunit inactivated influenza vaccine. TCRdb re-analysed the RT-PCR reads in MiXCR, keeping a single row per CDR3 protein. The table lists 700,000 to 800,000 distinct CDR3 sequences, approximately 18% of them singletons. Sequences were derived from PBMCs from blood, sampled 4 to 6 days after vaccination. These receptors all stem from a man in his fifties who received an inactivated influenza vaccine.

V is TRBV12-3 or TRBV12-4 and J is TRBJ2-5; the D gene could be TRBD1 or TRBD2 (5 bases each). The CDR3 covers 14 residues. The V end was cut by 3 bases, the J end by 5 bases, with 13 bases between. The CDR3 DNA sequence: TGTGCCAGCAGTTTTCTTCTAGGGGACGAGACCCAGTACTTC. Translation: CASSFLLGDETQYF.

This clonotype has a handful of counts. This sequence joins TRBV7-2 and TRBJ1-5; D remains unclear. V was shortened by 3 bases and J by 4 bases, with 10 bases between the two germline ends. The CDR3 length is 14 residues. CDR1 is SGHTA and CDR2 is FQGNSA in the germline V gene. Written as DNA, the CDR3 is TGTGCCAGCAGCTTTCGTGAGCTTAATCAGCCCCAGCATTTT. Translating it yields CASSFRELNQPQHF.

This clonotype was recorded a few times. The chain has TRBV5-4 and TRBJ2-5, with 10 bases identical to TRBD2. This CDR3 has 15 amino acids. In germline, CDR1 is SGHNT, CDR2 YYREEE (reference sequence). J lost 5 bases, V lost 1 base, and 5 bases had no gene match. The CDR3 loop reads CASSLLAGGSETQYF. CDR3 in DNA: TGTGCCAGCAGCTTGTTAGCGGGGGGTTCCGAGACCCAGTACTTC.

The chain employs TRBV7-3 and TRBJ2-1; D is ambiguous. V was trimmed by 0 bases and J by 2 bases, leaving 14 bases between them. This CDR3 has 17 amino acids. Germline CDR1 reads SGHTA; CDR2 reads FQGTGA. The CDR3 sequence: CASSLTFLGGAYNEQFF. Written as DNA, the CDR3 is TGTGCCAGCAGCTTAACGTTTCTTGGCGGTGCCTACAATGAGCAGTTCTTC.

This clonotype was counted many times. The V call is TRBV20-1, the J call TRBJ2-5; D uncertain. V lost 0 bases and J 3 bases, leaving 11 bases between the germline ends. The CDR3 consists of 14 residues. Germline CDR1 and CDR2: DFQATT and SNEGSKA (reference sequence). The CDR3 spells CSARDIGQEETQYF. CDR3 nucleotide sequence: TGCAGTGCTAGAGATATTGGGCAGGAAGAGACCCAGTACTTC.

The chain employs TRBV6-1 and TRBJ2-3; 7 bases are shared with TRBD2. This CDR3 spans 13 amino acids. Germline CDR1 MNHNS, CDR2 SASEGT. Trimming removed 8 bases from V and 2 bases from J; junction bases left unmatched: 4. CDR3 DNA: TGTGCCAGCTATACTAGCGACACAGATACGCAGTATTTT. Translation: CASYTSDTDTQYF.

This clonotype was counted only a few times. The chain carries TRBV7-9 and TRBJ2-1; D ambiguous. Deletions cut 4 bases from V and 7 bases from J, with 11 bases between. Per the germline V gene, CDR1 is SEHNR and CDR2 is FQNEAQ (reference sequence). CDR3 size: 13 residues. Written as DNA, the CDR3 is TGTGCCAGCAGCTCAACCAGAATTAATGAGCAGTTCTTC. Protein sequence: CASSSTRINEQFF.

The gene calls are TRBV20-1 and TRBJ2-1; 10 nucleotides agree with TRBD2. Germline assignment: CDR1 DFQATT and CDR2 SNEGSKA (reference sequence). The CDR3 extends over 15 amino acids. With V trimmed by 4 bases and J by 4 bases, 7 bases remained unmatched. CDR3 coding DNA: TGCAGTGCTACCATAGCGGGAGGAAAGTACAATGAGCAGTTCTTC. Protein: CSATIAGGKYNEQFF.

The chain has TRBV20-1 and TRBJ2-3; no firm D call. CDR1 is DFQATT, CDR2 SNEGSKA, per germline (reference sequence). The CDR3 is 12 amino acids. V was pared by 2 bases and J by 2 bases, with 5 bases between. CDR3 region: CSARSFTDTQYF. The DNA for the CDR3 is TGCAGTGCTAGATCTTTCACAGATACGCAGTATTTT.

This clonotype was seen at least ten times. The rearrangement joins TRBV6-6 to TRBJ2-2; D gene uncertain. CDR3 length: 13 amino acids. The germline V gene has CDR1 MNHNY and CDR2 SVGAGI (reference sequence). V was clipped by 6 bases and J by 3 bases, with 8 bases between them. CDR3 nucleotides: TGTGCCAGCAGATCCGTGGACACCGGGGAGCTGTTTTTT. It specifies CASRSVDTGELFF.

This clonotype was seen many times. The genes are TRBV28 and TRBJ2-1; TRBD1 is a possible D gene (5 bases). With 6 bases removed from V and 1 base from J, the gap between germline ends came to 13 bases. The CDR3 sequence is 15 residues long. Germline values: CDR1 MDHEN, CDR2 SYDVKM. CDR3 DNA sequence: TGTGCCAGCAGCTCGGACACGATGTCCTACAATGAGCAGTTCTTC. This sequence encodes CASSSDTMSYNEQFF.

This clonotype occurred many times. The chain recombines TRBV29-1 with TRBJ2-3; tentative D call: TRBD2 (5 bases). CDR1 SQVTM and CDR2 ANQGSEA come from the germline V gene. The CDR3 is made up of 15 amino acids. V lost 6 bases and J 0 bases, leaving 16 bases between the germline ends. The CDR3 DNA reads as TGCAGCGTGAGGAGCGGTACTACTAGCACAGATACGCAGTATTTT. Translated, it gives CSVRSGTTSTDTQYF.

The sample holds a few counts of this clonotype. The chain is built from TRBV6-1 and TRBJ1-3, with D tentatively TRBD1 (6 bases). CDR3 length equals 15 residues. Trimming took off 6 bases at V and 0 bases at J, with 12 bases between the two ends. Per the germline V gene, CDR1 is MNHNS and CDR2 is SASEGT. Here the CDR3 DNA reads TGTGCCAGCAGGAAAGGGACAATCTCTGGAAACACCATATATTTT. As protein: CASRKGTISGNTIYF.

The table lists this clonotype with a few counts. This chain connects TRBV12-3 or TRBV12-4 to TRBJ2-5; D is unclear. CDR3 length: 13 amino acids. V was trimmed by 6 bases and J by 5 bases, leaving 13 bases between them. The CDR3 spells CASRPQNRETQYF. The CDR3 region has the DNA TGTGCCAGCAGGCCACAGAATCGCGAGACCCAGTACTTC.

This rearrangement joins TRBV28 to TRBJ2-1; TRBD1 matches 12 bases. The CDR3 spans 16 residues. The V gene's germline CDR1 is MDHEN and CDR2 SYDVKM. The ends lost 6 bases at V and 9 bases at J; junction bases unmatched: 12. The CDR3 protein is CASSREPGQGAFEQFF. The CDR3 DNA sequence: TGTGCCAGCAGCAGGGAACCGGGACAGGGGGCGTTTGAGCAGTTCTTC.

This clonotype was detected only a few times. The chain links TRBV7-8 to TRBJ2-3; 7 bases fit TRBD2. V shed 5 bases, J shed 7 bases, and the junction held 15 bases outside the gene matches. The CDR3 contains 16 residues. Germline CDR1 SGHVS, CDR2 FQNEAQ. CDR3 sequence (DNA): TGTGCCAGCAGCACGGGGGAGCGGGGCACCACTTATACGCAGTATTTT. It codes for CASSTGERGTTYTQYF.

This clonotype was seen only a few times. The gene calls are TRBV12-3 or TRBV12-4 and TRBJ1-5; TRBD1 is a possible D gene (6 bases). The CDR3 is 14 residues long. The ends were cut back, 5 bases at V and 6 bases at J, with 14 bases in the middle. The CDR3 sequence: CASSRPGTFQPQHF. The CDR3 nucleotides are TGTGCCAGCAGTCGTCCCGGGACATTTCAGCCCCAGCATTTT.

J is TRBJ1-5 and V is TRBV5-5; 7 bases agree with TRBD1. The germline gives CDR1 SGHKS, CDR2 YYEKEE (reference sequence). Trimming cost V 2 bases and J 7 bases; bases outside gene matches: 6. The length of the CDR3 is 14 residues. DNA for the CDR3: TGTGCCAGCAGCTTACGAGGGGGCGGACAGCCCCAGCATTTT. Its protein is CASSLRGGGQPQHF.

The table lists this clonotype with a few counts. The chain is built from TRBV12-3 or TRBV12-4 and TRBJ1-2; D remains unclear. The CDR3 totals 11 residues. V dropped 3 bases and J dropped 7 bases, with 6 bases sitting between them. This chain's CDR3 is CASSFGFGYTF. The CDR3 DNA follows: TGTGCCAGCAGTTTTGGATTTGGCTACACCTTC.

This clonotype was seen more than once but under ten times. The chain links TRBV10-3 to TRBJ2-1; 9 bases align to TRBD1. This CDR3 contains 20 residues. The trim removed 4 bases at V and 4 bases at J, leaving 20 bases unmatched. Germline V gives CDR1 ENHRY, CDR2 SYGVKD. CDR3 sequence (DNA): TGTGCCATCAGTGTGGCCGGGACAGGGTACTCCGGTTCCTCTTACAATGAGCAGTTCTTC. Protein product: CAISVAGTGYSGSSYNEQFF.

This clonotype was recorded many times. The chain carries TRBV29-1 and TRBJ2-5; D gene uncertain. The V and J ends lost 3 bases and 4 bases respectively, with 6 bases between them. The CDR3 is made up of 11 amino acids. Per germline, CDR1 SQVTM and CDR2 ANQGSEA. The CDR3 is CSVELVETQYF. The DNA for the CDR3 is TGCAGCGTTGAGCTGGTAGAGACCCAGTACTTC.

This clonotype was detected a few times. The chain is built from TRBV9 and TRBJ2-5, with TRBD2 as a possible D gene (7 bases). Between the trimmed V and J ends, which lost 0 bases and 5 bases, there was a span of 14 bases. CDR1 and CDR2 from the germline V gene are SGDLS and YYNGEE. This CDR3 is 15 amino acids long. The CDR3 spells CASSVASGGKETQYF. CDR3 nucleotides: TGTGCCAGCAGCGTAGCGTCGGGGGGCAAGGAGACCCAGTACTTC.

This clonotype was seen only a few times. The DNA of the CDR3 is TGCGCCAGCAGCCAACAGTTTCAGGGACCCTTTGGGGAGCTGTTTTTT. Encoded protein: CASSQQFQGPFGELFF. The chain employs TRBV5-1 and TRBJ2-2; D may match TRBD1 or TRBD2 (5 bases each). Per the germline V gene, CDR1 is SGHRS and CDR2 is YFSETQ. This CDR3 has 16 amino acids. The V and J ends lost 4 bases and 8 bases respectively, with 21 bases between them.

V usage is TRBV4-3 and J usage is TRBJ1-4; D call uncertain. Germline lookup yields CDR1 LGHNA and CDR2 YSLEER. The CDR3 has 15 amino acids. V lost 0 bases and J lost 3, with 8 bases in between. Written as DNA, the CDR3 is TGCGCCAGCAGCCAAGATCGGGGTCCTAATGAAAAACTGTTTTTT. Amino acid sequence: CASSQDRGPNEKLFF.

The chain is built from TRBV29-1 and TRBJ2-3, with 9 nucleotides matching TRBD2. CDR1 and CDR2 from the germline V gene are SQVTM and ANQGSEA. This CDR3 contains 14 residues. V lost 7 bases, J lost 4 bases, and 9 bases stayed unmatched. The CDR3 reads CSARAGGGSDTQYF. The CDR3 region has the DNA TGCAGCGCCCGAGCGGGAGGCGGCTCAGATACGCAGTATTTT.

This clonotype occurred a few times. The J gene is TRBJ2-7, the V gene TRBV9; 7 nucleotides agree with TRBD2. This CDR3 is built from 16 residues. V shed 0 bases, J shed 5 bases, and the junction held 11 bases outside the gene matches. In germline, CDR1 is SGDLS, CDR2 YYNGEE. CDR3: CASSVAHEGGPHEQYF. The CDR3 bases are TGTGCCAGCAGCGTAGCTCACGAGGGAGGGCCCCACGAGCAGTACTTC.

This clonotype occurred many times. This sequence joins TRBV6-6 and TRBJ1-5; D remains unclear. Germline CDR1 reads MNHNY; CDR2 reads SVGAGI (reference sequence). V gave up 5 bases and J gave up 7 bases, with 9 bases separating them. The CDR3 length is 12 residues. The CDR3 is CASSRVGQPQHF. The DNA for the CDR3 is TGTGCCAGCAGTCGGGTCGGGCAGCCCCAGCATTTT.

This chain links TRBV6-1 with TRBJ1-1, with a possible D match to TRBD1 (5 bases). CDR1 and CDR2 from the germline V gene are MNHNS and SASEGT. The CDR3 runs to 15 residues. V gave up 4 bases and J gave up 5 bases, with 17 bases separating them. Written as DNA, the CDR3 is TGTGCCAGCAGTGGCCATGGGACGGGTGGGACTGAAGCTTTCTTT. It is translated as CASSGHGTGGTEAFF.

V usage is TRBV15 and J usage is TRBJ2-5, with 12 bases aligning to TRBD2. CDR3 length: 16 residues. From germline, CDR1 is LNHNV and CDR2 YYDKDF (reference sequence). V dropped 5 bases and J dropped 4; count of bases not matched to a gene: 8. The CDR3 is CATSGGLAGLGETQYF. Here the CDR3 DNA reads TGTGCCACCAGCGGCGGACTAGCGGGGTTGGGAGAGACCCAGTACTTC.

This clonotype has a count of ten or more. This sequence joins TRBV5-1 and TRBJ2-2; D gene unclear. Looked up from germline, CDR1 is SGHRS and CDR2 is YFSETQ. Trimming cost V 7 bases and J 1 base, with 8 bases left between them. CDR3 length: 13 amino acids. The CDR3 sequence is CASGQENTGELFF. CDR3 in DNA: TGCGCCAGCGGGCAGGAGAACACCGGGGAGCTGTTTTTT.